The 15 T cell receptor beta chains listed next were all sequenced from one sample in a study of cytomegalovirus exposure and HLA in healthy donors. The PCR made use of 60 Vbeta and 13 Jbeta primers. Sequencing used immunoSEQ multiplex PCR; TCRdb keeps in-frame clones, though not all of them. The sample lists about 150,000 clones, around 79% occurring once. The sequenced sample consisted of PBMCs. These receptors were collected from a man aged 35 to 55 in good health and CMV-seropositive.

With regard to this clone: The junction departs from the called germline gene at one end, perhaps through a read error. The V gene is TRBV7-9, the J gene TRBJ2-2; the D is unclear. CDR1 is SEHNR, CDR2 FQNEAQ, per germline (reference sequence). The CDR3 has 14 residues. CDR3: CSSSLHRNTGELFF. The CDR3 bases are TGTTCCAGCAGCTTACACAGGAACACCGGGGAGCTGTTTTTT. Full variable domain (outside the CDR3, taken from reference TRBV7-9 and TRBJ2-2): DTGVSQNPRHKITKRGQNVTFRCDPISEHNRLYWYRQTLGQGPEFLTYFQNEAQLEKSRLLSDRFSAERPKGSFSTLEIQRTEQGDSAMYLCSSSLHRNTGELFFGEGSRLTVL.

The CDR3 region is CASSFLGGTNEKLFF. As DNA, the CDR3 is TGTGCCAGCAGCTTCCTAGGGGGCACTAATGAAAAACTGTTTTTT. This sequence joins TRBV7-8 and TRBJ1-4, with TRBD1 matching 7 bases. This CDR3 comprises 15 residues. The V segment lost 3 bases and the J segment 2 bases; nucleotides outside the gene matches: 3. Germline V gene lookup returns CDR1 SGHVS and CDR2 FQNEAQ.

The chain has TRBV29-1 and TRBJ1-2; 9 positions match TRBD1. CDR1 is SQVTM, CDR2 ANQGSEA, per germline. V gave up 7 bases and J gave up 7 bases; unmatched junction bases: 10. CDR3 length: 13 residues. CDR3 in amino acids: CSALGQGGSGYTF. The CDR3 region has the DNA TGCAGCGCCCTGGGACAGGGAGGATCTGGCTACACCTTC.

The chain employs TRBV7-8 and TRBJ1-5; 8 bases are shared with TRBD1. The junction had 7 bases not matched to a gene; V was cut back by 5 bases and J by 4 bases. The germline V gene has CDR1 SGHVS and CDR2 FQNEAQ. There are 15 residues in the CDR3. CDR3 sequence (DNA): TGTGCCAGCAGCGACTACAGGGGGGATAATCAGCCCCAGCATTTT. This encodes CASSDYRGDNQPQHF. Filled out from reference TRBV7-8 and TRBJ1-5, the complete variable domain reads GAGVSQSPRYKVAKRGQDVALRCDPISGHVSLFWYQQALGQGPEFLTYFQNEAQLDKSGLPSDRFFAERPEGSVSTLKIQRTQQEDSAVYLCASSDYRGDNQPQHFGDGTRLSIL.

The chain recombines TRBV5-6 with TRBJ1-1; no clear D. Trimming removed 1 base from V and 4 bases from J, with 17 bases in between. The CDR3 runs to 16 residues. Looked up from germline, CDR1 is SGHDT and CDR2 is YYEEEE. DNA for the CDR3: TGTGCCAGCAGCTTGACCCCCTTTCAGGATCGCACTGAAGCTTTCTTT. Protein product: CASSLTPFQDRTEAFF.

The gene calls are TRBV2 and TRBJ1-4, with 8 positions matching TRBD1. CDR3 length: 13 amino acids. The V segment lost 6 bases and the J segment 6 bases; nucleotides outside the gene matches: 3. CDR1 SNHLY and CDR2 FYNNEI come from the germline V gene. The CDR3, as DNA: TGTGCCAGCAGGGGGACAGGTGATGAAAAACTGTTTTTT. Translating it yields CASRGTGDEKLFF.

This chain joins TRBV10-3 and TRBJ2-1; 13 positions match TRBD2. The CDR3 contains 14 residues. The germline CDR1 and CDR2 sequences are ENHRY and SYGVKD. The V and J ends lost 5 bases and 6 bases, in that order; junction bases with no gene match: 1. This CDR3 reads CAISTSGRANEQFF. CDR3 DNA: TGTGCCATCAGTACTAGCGGGAGGGCCAATGAGCAGTTCTTC.

The sample holds one count of this clone. V usage is TRBV12-5 and J usage is TRBJ2-5, with no clear D. The CDR3 spans 12 residues. Germline CDR1 and CDR2: LGHNT and FRNRAP. Between the trimmed V and J ends, which lost 6 bases and 9 bases, there was a span of 14 bases. The CDR3 nucleotides read TGTGCTAGTGGCCCTATTCCAGCGCCCCAGTACTTC. Amino acids: CASGPIPAPQYF.

A word on this clone: A read error may produce the germline difference seen at one junction end. The rearrangement joins TRBV11-1 to TRBJ2-1, with 13 bases fitting TRBD2. This CDR3 is built from 19 residues. In germline, CDR1 is SGHAT, CDR2 FQDESV (reference sequence). This CDR3 is CASSVAGTSGARPYNEQFF. The CDR3, as DNA: TGTGCCAGCAGCGTAGCCGGGACTAGCGGGGCGAGGCCCTACAATGAGCAGTTCTTC. Filled out from reference TRBV11-1 and TRBJ2-1, the complete variable domain reads EAEVAQSPRYKITEKSQAVAFWCDPISGHATLYWYRQILGQGPELLVQFQDESVVDDSQLPKDRFSAERLKGVDSTLKIQPAELGDSAMYLCASSVAGTSGARPYNEQFFGPGTRLTVL.

This chain joins TRBV7-9 and TRBJ1-2, with D tentatively TRBD1 (6 bases). CDR3 length: 16 amino acids. V was shortened by 0 bases and J by 4 bases, with 15 bases between the two germline ends. The germline V gene has CDR1 SEHNR and CDR2 FQNEAQ (reference sequence). CDR3 nucleotide sequence: TGTGCCAGCAGCTTAGCGACAGGCCAAACCCCCTATGGCTACACCTTC. As protein: CASSLATGQTPYGYTF.

In its sample, this clone was seen once. The chain carries TRBV19 and TRBJ2-1; 12 nucleotides align to TRBD1. The length of the CDR3 is 19 residues. Looked up from germline, CDR1 is LNHDA and CDR2 is SQIVND (reference sequence). J was trimmed by 10 bases and V by 3 bases; bases with no gene match: 19. The CDR3 reads CASSISGTGGRVGSGEQFF. The DNA of the CDR3 is TGTGCCAGTAGTATCTCCGGGACAGGGGGCCGAGTTGGGTCCGGGGAGCAGTTCTTC.

The chain combines TRBV7-2 with TRBJ2-1; TRBD2 might be the D (6 bases). V lost 1 base, J lost 4 bases, and 11 bases lay in between. CDR1 and CDR2 (germline): SGHTA, FQGNSA. The CDR3 runs to 15 residues. Here the CDR3 reads CASSLDPGGYNEQFF. The CDR3 DNA sequence: TGTGCCAGCAGCTTAGACCCCGGAGGGTACAATGAGCAGTTCTTC.

The sample holds one count of this clone. This sequence joins TRBV29-1 and TRBJ1-2; perhaps TRBD1 as D (5 bases). From germline, CDR1 is SQVTM and CDR2 ANQGSEA. The germline V and J ends were trimmed by 7 bases and 7 bases, with 16 bases remaining between them. CDR3 length: 12 residues. The CDR3 loop is CSAGEPFGGYTF. Written as DNA, the CDR3 is TGCAGCGCGGGGGAACCTTTTGGTGGCTACACCTTC.

The chain combines TRBV29-1 with TRBJ1-1; D gene ambiguous. V was pared by 4 bases and J by 8 bases, with 11 bases between. CDR1 and CDR2 from the germline V gene are SQVTM and ANQGSEA. The CDR3 has 11 amino acids. The CDR3 is CSVALAREAFF. DNA of the CDR3: TGCAGCGTTGCCCTCGCGCGGGAAGCTTTCTTT.

This chain connects TRBV27 to TRBJ2-2; no reliable D call. This CDR3 is built from 15 residues. Germline values: CDR1 MNHEY, CDR2 SMNVEV (reference sequence). Trimming shortened V by 0 bases and J by 3 bases, and 8 bases separated the two germline ends. The CDR3 loop is CASSLSITDTGELFF. In DNA form, the CDR3 reads TGTGCCAGCAGTTTATCGATTACAGACACCGGGGAGCTGTTTTTT.